A selection of T cell receptor beta chains follows, all from one sample in a study of T cells after yellow fever vaccination. MiXCR was run by TCRdb on the 5' RACE reads, yielding one entry per CDR3 protein. The repertoire has 200,000 to 250,000 distinct CDR3 sequences, approximately 3% of them found once; the top ten carry 3.2%. The source material was CD4+ T cells sorted from PBMCs, sampled 10 days after the yellow fever booster vaccination. These receptors originate from a man between 18 and 29 years old who received the YFV17D yellow fever vaccine. The CDR3 runs from the conserved cysteine through the conserved F or W. A D gene is named only where the DNA matches it firmly. Clone size is stated in some rows and not others, as once, few, many or a class when expanded.

.,TRBJ2-3,TRBV5-1,many,TGCGCCAGCAGGCTTCAGGGGGGAGAGTTGGCAGATACGCAGTATTTT,CASRLQGGELADTQYF
TRBD2,TRBJ2-1,TRBV6-2/TRBV6-3,many,TGTGCCAGCAGGCCGCTTACTCATGCGGGGGGCCTGCGTGAGCAGTTCTTC,CASRPLTHAGGLREQFF
.,TRBJ1-3,TRBV12-3/TRBV12-4,few,TGTGCCAGCGAAACCACCAGCTCTGGAAACACCATATATTTT,CASETTSSGNTIYF
TRBD1,TRBJ1-3,TRBV7-2,.,TGTGCCAGCAGACTAACAGGGGCTGGAAACACCATATATTTT,CASRLTGAGNTIYF
TRBD2,TRBJ2-3,TRBV3-1,many,TGTGCCAGCTCCCGGGGGGACGCCCACACAGATACGCAGTATTTT,CASSRGDAHTDTQYF
.,TRBJ1-2,TRBV7-9,many,TGTGCCAGCAGCCCCACCTTGTATGGCTACACCTTC,CASSPTLYGYTF
.,TRBJ1-2,TRBV5-1,many,TGCGCCAGCAGCTCCCTATTGACAACTAACTATGGCTACACCTTC,CASSSLLTTNYGYTF
.,TRBJ2-1,TRBV9,few,TGTGCCAGCAGCGCTCGGGGGCAAGACAATGAGCAGTTCTTC,CASSARGQDNEQFF
.,TRBJ1-5,TRBV20-1,.,TGCAGTGCTAGTAGGAACGAACAGCCCCAGCATTTT,CSASRNEQPQHF
TRBD2,TRBJ2-3,TRBV7-2,.,TGTGCCAGCAGCCCCCTAAAAGCGGGGGGTACGGATACGCAGTATTTT,CASSPLKAGGTDTQYF
.,TRBJ2-1,TRBV28,.,TGTGCCAGCCACCGGGCTGGGGCAATGGAGAATGAGCAGTTCTTC,CASHRAGAMENEQFF
TRBD1,TRBJ1-6,TRBV5-1,many,TGCGCCAGCAGCTTCTCCGGGACAGAGGCCCTCCACTTT,CASSFSGTEALHF
.,TRBJ1-1,TRBV20-1,many,TGCAGTGCGAGAGACCTCCGGGACATCAACACTGAAGCTTTCTTT,CSARDLRDINTEAFF
TRBD2,TRBJ2-3,TRBV7-8,many,TGTGCCAGCAGCCCTACTAGCGGGGCCGGTACGCAGTATTTT,CASSPTSGAGTQYF
.,TRBJ1-1,TRBV20-1,many,TGCAGTGCTCCGTATGCAGGGGACACTGAAGCTTTCTTT,CSAPYAGDTEAFF
.,TRBJ1-6,TRBV7-2,.,TGTGCCAGCAGCTTAGCGCTCCCAGGACGAGCACCCCTCCACTTT,CASSLALPGRAPLHF
.,TRBJ2-3,TRBV13,few,TGTGCCAGCATCAAAGGCGGACTCCCCAATCACACAGATACGCAGTATTTT,CASIKGGLPNHTDTQYF
.,TRBJ2-7,TRBV25-1,.,TGTGCCAGCAGTGAATACGGGTTAGGCTCTTCCTACGAGCAGTACTTC,CASSEYGLGSSYEQYF
.,TRBJ1-6,TRBV6-5,many,TGTGCCAGCAGTGCCCAGCGGGGGGGTTCACCCCTCCACTTT,CASSAQRGGSPLHF
.,TRBJ2-3,TRBV7-9,many,TGTGCCAGCAGCCTAGAGGGGCACACAGATACGCAGTATTTT,CASSLEGHTDTQYF
.,TRBJ1-3,TRBV7-8,few,TGTGCCAGCAGCTTAGGACGGGCGGACACCATATATTTT,CASSLGRADTIYF
TRBD2,TRBJ2-1,TRBV5-6,few,TGTGCCAGCAGCACTTCCGGGACTAGCGGGGGGGTCGGTGAGCAGTTCTTC,CASSTSGTSGGVGEQFF
.,TRBJ1-3,TRBV6-5,many,TGTGCCAGCAGTTATCAGCCGTCAGGGGACACCATATATTTT,CASSYQPSGDTIYF
.,TRBJ2-1,TRBV7-3,many,TGTGCCCCTGCGGGGGAGCAGTTCTTC,CAPAGEQFF
TRBD1,TRBJ1-2,TRBV5-1,many,TGCGCCAGCAGATCCGGACAGGGAGATTACTATGGCTACACCTTC,CASRSGQGDYYGYTF
.,TRBJ1-1,TRBV5-1,many,TGCGCCAGCAGCTTGCAGGGGATGAACACTGAAGCTTTCTTT,CASSLQGMNTEAFF
.,TRBJ1-5,TRBV28,.,TGTGCCAGCAGTCCCCCCGGCCCCGTCGGGCAGCCCCAGCATTTT,CASSPPGPVGQPQHF
.,TRBJ2-5,TRBV7-2,many,TGTGCCAGCAGCTTAGCTTCCCAAGAGACCCAGTACTTC,CASSLASQETQYF
.,TRBJ1-6,TRBV2,.,TGTGCCAGCAGCGTCGCCCCAGGGGAATCCTATAATTCACCCCTCCACTTT,CASSVAPGESYNSPLHF
.,TRBJ1-6,TRBV18,many,TGTGCCAGCTCACCAGGGGCCCACAGGGCTAATTCACCCCTCCACTTT,CASSPGAHRANSPLHF
.,TRBJ1-5,TRBV4-3,many,TGCGCCAGCAGCCAAGGGGGCCAGGGTGGGCCCCAGCATTTT,CASSQGGQGGPQHF
.,TRBJ2-1,TRBV27,.,TGTGCCAGCAGTTTATGGGTAGCGAGCTCCTACAATGAGCAGTTCTTC,CASSLWVASSYNEQFF
TRBD1,TRBJ2-5,TRBV9,many,TGTGCCAGCAGCGCCGCAAGCGGGACAGGGGAGACCCAGTACTTC,CASSAASGTGETQYF
.,TRBJ1-2,TRBV5-1,many,TGCGCCAGCAGCTTAACTGGACGCCTTGGGGACTATGGCTACACCTTC,CASSLTGRLGDYGYTF
.,TRBJ1-1,TRBV6-4,many,TGTGCCAGCGGGGTGGACATGAACACTGAAGCTTTCTTT,CASGVDMNTEAFF
.,TRBJ2-2,TRBV24-1,few,TGTGCCATCGGCTCCGGGACACCTAACACCGGGGAGCTGTTTTTT,CAIGSGTPNTGELFF
.,TRBJ2-5,TRBV7-8,many,TGTGCCAGCAGCTTTCAGGGCCCTTCCGAGACCCAGTACTTC,CASSFQGPSETQYF
.,TRBJ1-2,TRBV3-1,many,TGTGCCAGCTGCCCCTCAGGCTTTCATGGCTACACCTTC,CASCPSGFHGYTF
.,TRBJ1-6,TRBV6-5,many,TGTGCCAGCAGTTACTGGGGGGCCAGGTATAATTCACCCCTCCACTTT,CASSYWGARYNSPLHF
TRBD1,TRBJ2-3,TRBV6-5,few,TGTGCCAGCAGCCCTGACAGGGACAGGACAGATACGCAGTATTTT,CASSPDRDRTDTQYF
.,TRBJ2-2,TRBV20-1,many,TGCAGTGCTACTTCTCCTCTCACCGGGGAGCTGTTTTTT,CSATSPLTGELFF
.,TRBJ1-1,TRBV7-9,many,TGTGCCAGCAGCTTGCAGGACACTGAAGCTTTCTTT,CASSLQDTEAFF